The next 28 T cell receptor beta chains were all read from a single sample in a study of PD-L1 blockade in urothelial cancer. Only in-frame clones appear in the TCRdb table, and some are missing; sequencing was by immunoSEQ multiplex PCR. Of 45,000 to 50,000 clones listed, roughly four fifths were seen once; the top ten hold approximately 1.7%. Specified time point: pretreatment peripheral blood. Material: PBMCs, obtained around atezolizumab (anti-PD-L1) treatment. The receptor source for this set is a man aged 50-59 years with urothelial cancer.

The rearrangement uses TRBV6-5 and TRBJ2-3; TRBD1 aligns across 8 bases. Germline V gene lookup returns CDR1 MNHEY and CDR2 SVGAGI. This CDR3 comprises 14 residues. Trimming removed 6 bases from V and 5 bases from J; junction bases left unmatched: 7. CDR3 in DNA: TGTGCCAGCAGCCCCAGGGGGCGGGTAGATACGCAGTATTTT. Protein sequence: CASSPRGRVDTQYF.

The genes are TRBV6-5 and TRBJ2-2, with 11 bases aligning to TRBD2. The germline gives CDR1 MNHEY, CDR2 SVGAGI. The CDR3 is 16 amino acids. Trimming removed 2 bases from V and 4 bases from J; junction bases left unmatched: 3. The CDR3 DNA follows: TGTGCCAGCAGTTACGTCGGGACTAGCGGCACCGGGGAGCTGTTTTTT. It is translated as CASSYVGTSGTGELFF.

The chain employs TRBV28 and TRBJ2-3; 7 nucleotides match TRBD2. V gave up 3 bases and J gave up 5 bases; unmatched junction bases: 8. This CDR3 region has 15 residues. Germline CDR1 reads MDHEN; CDR2 reads SYDVKM. For the CDR3, the DNA is TGTGCCAGCAGTTTTGGTCAAGCGGGAATAGATACGCAGTATTTT. Translated, it gives CASSFGQAGIDTQYF.

This sequence joins TRBV6-6 and TRBJ2-7; TRBD1 agrees at 8 bases. V shed 5 bases, J shed 9 bases, and the junction held 15 bases outside the gene matches. The CDR3 runs to 15 residues. Germline loops: CDR1 MNHNY, CDR2 SVGAGI (reference sequence). The CDR3 bases are TGTGCCAGCAGTCCAGGGGGCGTCCTGTACGAGCGGCAGTACGTC. It specifies CASSPGGVLYERQYV.

The chain carries TRBV11-2 and TRBJ2-1, with 10 nucleotides matching TRBD2. This CDR3 has 14 amino acids. Germline CDR1 and CDR2: SGHAT and FQNNGV. The V and J ends lost 7 bases and 5 bases, in that order; junction bases with no gene match: 5. CDR3 DNA: TGTGCCAGCAATAGCGGGGGGACCCACAATGAGCAGTTCTTC. Its translation is CASNSGGTHNEQFF.

This chain connects TRBV7-6 to TRBJ2-1, with 9 bases that match TRBD2. Germline loops: CDR1 SGHVS, CDR2 FNYEAQ. J gave up 4 bases and V 1 base, and 5 bases lay outside the gene matches. The CDR3 covers 16 residues. The CDR3 loop reads CASSLEGGGGYNEQFF. CDR3 DNA sequence: TGTGCCAGCAGCTTAGAAGGCGGGGGGGGATACAATGAGCAGTTCTTC.

V and J are TRBV9 and TRBJ1-1; no reliable D call. Trimming pared 4 bases from V and 10 bases from J, leaving 17 bases between. The germline V gene has CDR1 SGDLS and CDR2 YYNGEE. The CDR3 consists of 13 residues. CDR3 nucleotides: TGTGCCAGCAGCTCAGGATCCAAAAGTGCAGCTTTCTTT. Translated: CASSSGSKSAAFF.

This clone has more than one count but fewer than ten. The rearrangement links TRBV28 to TRBJ2-5; 9 bases map to TRBD1. The length of the CDR3 is 15 residues. V was pared by 7 bases and J by 5 bases, with 11 bases of the junction left unmatched. Germline CDR1 is MDHEN and CDR2 is SYDVKM. CDR3 sequence reads: CASKVTGGLEETQYF. In DNA, the CDR3 is TGTGCCAGCAAGGTAACAGGGGGCTTGGAGGAGACCCAGTACTTC. Together with reference TRBV28 and TRBJ2-5, the CDR3 gives the full variable domain: DVKVTQSSRYLVKRTGEKVFLECVQDMDHENMFWYRQDPGLGLRLIYFSYDVKMKEKGDIPEGYSVSREKKERFSLILESASTNQTSMYLCASKVTGGLEETQYFGPGTRLLVL.

V and J are TRBV5-1 and TRBJ2-5; a weak D match, TRBD2 (6 bases). The CDR3 spans 14 residues. Trimming removed 4 bases at V and 5 bases at J, with 15 bases between. Germline V gene data show CDR1 as SGHRS and CDR2 as YFSETQ. In DNA form, the CDR3 reads TGCGCCAGCAGCCCGGTCGGGGGTTTGGAGACCCAGTACTTC. This encodes CASSPVGGLETQYF.

J is TRBJ2-5 and V is TRBV7-8; 8 bases agree with TRBD2. Losses at the gene ends were 5 bases for V and 5 bases for J; bases not matched to a gene: 13. The CDR3 extends over 16 amino acids. Looked up from germline, CDR1 is SGHVS and CDR2 is FQNEAQ. The CDR3 DNA reads as TGTGCCAGCAGCGCTTTAGCGGGGTCCGCCTCGGAGACCCAGTACTTC. Translated, it gives CASSALAGSASETQYF.

This chain joins TRBV7-2 and TRBJ1-3; 7 bases align to TRBD1. V lost 5 bases to trimming and J lost 0 bases; unmatched junction nucleotides: 4. Germline V gene data show CDR1 as SGHTA and CDR2 as FQGNSA. This CDR3 spans 15 amino acids. For the CDR3, the DNA is TGTGCCAGCAGCCCGGGGACAGTCTCTGGAAACACCATATATTTT. Translating gives CASSPGTVSGNTIYF. Using reference TRBV7-2 and TRBJ1-3 for the parts outside the CDR3, the full variable domain is GAGVSQSPSNKVTEKGKDVELRCDPISGHTALYWYRQSLGQGLEFLIYFQGNSAPDKSGLPSDRFSAERTGGSVSTLTIQRTQQEDSAVYLCASSPGTVSGNTIYFGEGSWLTVV.

The genes are TRBV2 and TRBJ1-1; 10 nucleotides line up with TRBD1. J was trimmed by 4 bases and V by 11 bases; bases with no gene match: 10. CDR1 is SNHLY, CDR2 FYNNEI, per germline. This CDR3 region has 14 residues. Written as DNA, the CDR3 is TGTGCCGGCCAGAGACAGGGGGCGCGCACTGAAGCTTTCTTT. Its protein is CAGQRQGARTEAFF.

The chain recombines TRBV19 with TRBJ2-1, with 9 bases matching TRBD1. The CDR3 covers 18 residues. Germline V gene lookup returns CDR1 LNHDA and CDR2 SQIVND (reference sequence). The ends lost 4 bases at V and 9 bases at J; junction bases unmatched: 19. The DNA of the CDR3 is TGTGCCAGTAGTAACCCCTCTCTTAGGGACAGGGTTTTTAGTGAGCAGTTCTTC. Residues: CASSNPSLRDRVFSEQFF.

This chain links TRBV27 with TRBJ1-1, with a possible D match to TRBD1 (6 bases). The V and J ends lost 5 bases and 8 bases respectively, with 15 bases between them. Germline loops: CDR1 MNHEY, CDR2 SMNVEV (reference sequence). CDR3 length: 13 amino acids. CDR3 loop: CASSPSQGNEAFF. The DNA of the CDR3 is TGTGCCAGCAGTCCCTCTCAGGGGAACGAAGCTTTCTTT.

The rearrangement uses TRBV14 and TRBJ1-6; D remains unclear. The CDR3 contains 13 residues. The germline CDR1 and CDR2 sequences are SGHDN and FVKESK. V was trimmed by 4 bases and J by 6 bases, leaving 7 bases between them. This CDR3 reads CASSPFSNSPLHF. CDR3 nucleotide sequence: TGTGCCAGCAGCCCTTTCAGTAATTCACCCCTCCACTTT.

This chain uses TRBV19 with TRBJ2-2; D not resolved. V lost 3 bases and J lost 2, with 10 bases in between. The germline gives CDR1 LNHDA, CDR2 SQIVND (reference sequence). The CDR3 totals 15 residues. The CDR3 DNA reads as TGTGCCAGTAGTATTTTTCTACCAAACACCGGGGAGCTGTTTTTT. Translating gives CASSIFLPNTGELFF.

This chain joins TRBV10-3 and TRBJ1-2; D uncertain. Germline V gene data show CDR1 as ENHRY and CDR2 as SYGVKD. The CDR3 has 17 residues. V dropped 0 bases and J dropped 7 bases, with 21 bases sitting between them. As DNA, the CDR3 is TGTGCCATCAGTGAGTCCTATGCCGAGAGGCGGCAGCGTGGCTACACCTTC. It specifies CAISESYAERRQRGYTF.

The chain recombines TRBV5-1 with TRBJ2-5; 7 nucleotides match TRBD2. The CDR3 loop spans 13 amino acids. The V gene end was trimmed by 4 bases and the J gene end by 4 bases; junction bases not matched to a gene: 4. The V gene's germline CDR1 is SGHRS and CDR2 YFSETQ. DNA for the CDR3: TGCGCCAGCAGCAAGGGACTATCAGAGACCCAGTACTTC. Its translation: CASSKGLSETQYF. The entire variable domain, with the rest obtained from reference TRBV5-1 and TRBJ2-5, is as follows: KAGVTQTPRYLIKTRGQQVTLSCSPISGHRSVSWYQQTPGQGLQFLFEYFSETQRNKGNFPGRFSGRQFSNSRSEMNVSTLELGDSALYLCASSKGLSETQYFGPGTRLLVL.

The chain employs TRBV5-1 and TRBJ1-2; 10 bases map to TRBD1. Germline loops: CDR1 SGHRS, CDR2 YFSETQ. The ends lost 0 bases at V and 7 bases at J; junction bases unmatched: 15. The CDR3 covers 18 residues. In DNA form, the CDR3 reads TGCGCCAGCAGCTTGGCCCGGACAGGGGGACAAGGCTTGCGTGGCTACACCTTC. Translating it yields CASSLARTGGQGLRGYTF. Drawing the rest from reference TRBV5-1 and TRBJ1-2, the complete variable domain is KAGVTQTPRYLIKTRGQQVTLSCSPISGHRSVSWYQQTPGQGLQFLFEYFSETQRNKGNFPGRFSGRQFSNSRSEMNVSTLELGDSALYLCASSLARTGGQGLRGYTFGSGTRLTVV.

The chain links TRBV18 to TRBJ2-4; TRBD1 matches 9 bases. The CDR3 is 16 residues long. Germline CDR1 KGHSH, CDR2 LQKENI. V lost 6 bases, J lost 2 bases, and 8 bases stayed unmatched. This CDR3 is CASSLGQGITKNIQYF. CDR3 bases: TGTGCCAGCTCGTTGGGACAGGGAATCACCAAAAACATTCAGTACTTC.

V is TRBV29-1 and J is TRBJ2-7, with a tentative D call TRBD2 (7 bases). The germline CDR1 and CDR2 sequences are SQVTM and ANQGSEA. This CDR3 contains 13 residues. The ends were cut back, 6 bases at V and 3 bases at J, with 15 bases in the middle. CDR3 sequence: CSVGGRLGYEQYF. CDR3 coding DNA: TGCAGCGTGGGGGGGCGCTTGGGCTACGAGCAGTACTTC.

The chain couples TRBV11-2 to TRBJ1-1; tentatively, D is TRBD1 (5 bases). Germline CDR1 and CDR2: SGHAT and FQNNGV. With 8 bases removed from V and 2 bases from J, the gap between germline ends came to 15 bases. The CDR3 runs to 14 residues. The CDR3 nucleotides read TGTGCCAGCCGGCTGGAGTGGGGCAACACTGAAGCTTTCTTT. This sequence encodes CASRLEWGNTEAFF.

This clone is labeled medium-sized. V and J are TRBV5-1 and TRBJ1-4; D remains unclear. CDR1 and CDR2 from the germline V gene are SGHRS and YFSETQ. With 1 base removed from V and 5 bases from J, the gap between germline ends came to 9 bases. This CDR3 region has 14 residues. The CDR3 nucleotides are TGCGCCAGCAGCTTGATCGGCAGGAATGAAAAACTGTTTTTT. Protein: CASSLIGRNEKLFF.

The chain employs TRBV9 and TRBJ2-2, with D possibly matching TRBD2 (5 bases). Germline-derived CDR1 and CDR2 are SGDLS and YYNGEE. Trimming removed 3 bases from V and 4 bases from J, with 7 bases in between. The length of the CDR3 is 13 residues. The CDR3: CASSAEGTGELFF. The CDR3 DNA reads TGTGCCAGCAGCGCCGAGGGCACCGGGGAGCTGTTTTTT.

This chain uses TRBV6-5 with TRBJ1-5, with a weak D call TRBD1 (6 bases). Germline CDR1 and CDR2: MNHEY and SVGAGI. The germline V and J ends were trimmed by 8 bases and 4 bases, with 18 bases remaining between them. The CDR3 is made up of 15 amino acids. The DNA of the CDR3 is TGTGCCAGCCGCCGCGCGCAGGGGAGAAATCAGCCCCAGCATTTT. This codes for CASRRAQGRNQPQHF.

The rearrangement links TRBV5-1 to TRBJ1-3; a possible D gene is TRBD1 (5 bases). In germline, CDR1 is SGHRS, CDR2 YFSETQ. The CDR3 spans 14 residues. With 4 bases removed from V and 4 bases from J, the gap between germline ends came to 12 bases. CDR3 loop: CASSVQGEGNTIYF. The DNA of the CDR3 is TGCGCCAGCAGCGTGCAGGGTGAAGGAAACACCATATATTTT.

The chain joins TRBV5-1 to TRBJ2-3, with 8 positions matching TRBD2. CDR3 length equals 14 residues. Germline V gives CDR1 SGHRS, CDR2 YFSETQ. V lost 8 bases and J lost 2; bases outside the gene matches: 7. The DNA for the CDR3 is TGCGCCAGTCGTAGCGGGACTGACACAGATACGCAGTATTTT. Translation gives CASRSGTDTDTQYF.

The J gene is TRBJ2-4, the V gene TRBV5-1, with 7 bases lining up with TRBD1. CDR1 is SGHRS and CDR2 is YFSETQ in the germline V gene. With V trimmed by 3 bases and J by 5 bases, 5 bases remained unmatched. The CDR3 is made up of 14 amino acids. The CDR3, as DNA: TGCGCCAGCAGCTCCGGGACAGTAGAAAACATTCAGTACTTC. Translating it yields CASSSGTVENIQYF.